This paragraph reports one TCR beta chain. The sample originates from a study of shared clonotypes between healthy human individuals. Germline V gene sequence: CDR1 SEHNR, CDR2 FQNEAQ (reference sequence). The CDR3 extends over 14 amino acids. Trimming took 5 bases from V and 6 from J, leaving 13 bases between them. Clones were sequenced by immunoSEQ multiplex PCR, and TCRdb holds only the in-frame ones, with some missing. The table lists a few hundred thousand clones, just over 75% of them singletons. The receptor was derived from a woman between 40 and 50 years old in good health. Some clones in this sample may be carry-over from other donors' samples. Sequencing used PBMCs. V gene TRBV7-9 combines with J gene TRBJ2-2; D might be TRBD1 or TRBD2, each matching 7 bases. The DNA for the CDR3 is TGTGCCAGCAGCCCCAGGGGGGGGCCCGGGGAGCTGTTTTTT. Translating it yields CASSPRGGPGELFF.